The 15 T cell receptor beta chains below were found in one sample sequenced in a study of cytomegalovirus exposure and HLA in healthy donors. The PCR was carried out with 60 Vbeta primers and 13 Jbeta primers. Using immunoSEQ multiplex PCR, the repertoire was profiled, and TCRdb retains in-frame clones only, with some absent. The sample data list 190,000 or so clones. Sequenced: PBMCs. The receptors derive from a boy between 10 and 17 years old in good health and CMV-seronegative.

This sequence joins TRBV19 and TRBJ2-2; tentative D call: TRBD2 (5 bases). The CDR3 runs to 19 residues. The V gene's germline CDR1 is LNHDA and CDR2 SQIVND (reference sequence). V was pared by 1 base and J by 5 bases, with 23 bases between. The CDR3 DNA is TGTGCCAGTAGTATAGGGTTGCTAGCCCAAACGGGGTGGACCGGGGAGCTGTTTTTT. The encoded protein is CASSIGLLAQTGWTGELFF.

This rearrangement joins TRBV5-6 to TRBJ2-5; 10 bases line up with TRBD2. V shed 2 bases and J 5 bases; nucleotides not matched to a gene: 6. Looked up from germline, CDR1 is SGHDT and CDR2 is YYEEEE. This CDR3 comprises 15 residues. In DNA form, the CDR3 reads TGTGCCAGCAGCTTTCAGCGGGGGGGTGTTGAGACCCAGTACTTC. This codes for CASSFQRGGVETQYF.

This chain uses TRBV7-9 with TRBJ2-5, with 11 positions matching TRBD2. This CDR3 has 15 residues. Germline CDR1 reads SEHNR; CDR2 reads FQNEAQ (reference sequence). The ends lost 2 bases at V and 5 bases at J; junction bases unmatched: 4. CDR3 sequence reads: CASSLNSGGAETQYF. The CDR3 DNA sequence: TGTGCCAGCAGCTTAAATAGCGGGGGGGCTGAGACCCAGTACTTC.

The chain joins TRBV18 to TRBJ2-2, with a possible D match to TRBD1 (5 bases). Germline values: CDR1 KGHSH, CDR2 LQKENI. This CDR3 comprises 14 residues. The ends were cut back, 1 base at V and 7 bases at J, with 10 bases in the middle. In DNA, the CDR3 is TGTGCCAGCTCACCACGACAGATCAGCGGGGAGCTGTTTTTT. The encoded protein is CASSPRQISGELFF.

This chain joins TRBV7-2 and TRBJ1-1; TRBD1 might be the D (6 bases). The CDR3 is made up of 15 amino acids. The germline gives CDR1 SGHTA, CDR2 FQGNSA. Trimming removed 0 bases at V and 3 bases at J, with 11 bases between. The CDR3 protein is CASSLAGTQHTEAFF. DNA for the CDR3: TGTGCCAGCAGCTTAGCCGGGACACAACACACTGAAGCTTTCTTT.

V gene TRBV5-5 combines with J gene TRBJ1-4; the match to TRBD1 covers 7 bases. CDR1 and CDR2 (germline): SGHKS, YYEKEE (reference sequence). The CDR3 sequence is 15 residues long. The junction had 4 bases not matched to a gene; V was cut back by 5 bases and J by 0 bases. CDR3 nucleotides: TGTGCCAGCAGTTCAGGGACAGCAACTAATGAAAAACTGTTTTTT. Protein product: CASSSGTATNEKLFF.

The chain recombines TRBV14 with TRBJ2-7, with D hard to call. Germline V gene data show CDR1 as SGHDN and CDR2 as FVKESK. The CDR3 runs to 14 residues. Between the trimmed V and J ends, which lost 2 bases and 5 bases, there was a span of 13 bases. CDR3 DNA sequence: TGTGCCAGCAGCCAATATTCAGGCCTGGACGAGCAGTACTTC. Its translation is CASSQYSGLDEQYF.

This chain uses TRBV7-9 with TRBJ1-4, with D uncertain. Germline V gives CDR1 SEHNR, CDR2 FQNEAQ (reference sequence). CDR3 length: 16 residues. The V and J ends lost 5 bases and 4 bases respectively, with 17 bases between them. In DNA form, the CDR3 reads TGTGCCAGCAGCCCCGGCGGCACCTCGATTAATGAAAAACTGTTTTTT. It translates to CASSPGGTSINEKLFF.

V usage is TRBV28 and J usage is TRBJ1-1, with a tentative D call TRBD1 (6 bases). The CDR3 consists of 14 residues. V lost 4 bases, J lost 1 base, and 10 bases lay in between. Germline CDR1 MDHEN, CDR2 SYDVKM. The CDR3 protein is CASSSGQRNTEAFF. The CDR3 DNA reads TGTGCCAGCAGTTCGGGACAACGGAACACTGAAGCTTTCTTT.

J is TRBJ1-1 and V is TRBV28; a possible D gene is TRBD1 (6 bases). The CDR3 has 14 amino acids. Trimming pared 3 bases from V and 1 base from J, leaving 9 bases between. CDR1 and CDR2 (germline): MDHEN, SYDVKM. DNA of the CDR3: TGTGCCAGCAGTTTCGTGGACAGGAACACTGAAGCTTTCTTT. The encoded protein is CASSFVDRNTEAFF.

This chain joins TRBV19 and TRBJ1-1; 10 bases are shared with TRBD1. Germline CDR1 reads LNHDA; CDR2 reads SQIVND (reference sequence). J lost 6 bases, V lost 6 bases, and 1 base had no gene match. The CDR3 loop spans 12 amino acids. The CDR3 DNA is TGTGCCAGTAGGGGGACAGGGGCTGAAGCTTTCTTT. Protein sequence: CASRGTGAEAFF.

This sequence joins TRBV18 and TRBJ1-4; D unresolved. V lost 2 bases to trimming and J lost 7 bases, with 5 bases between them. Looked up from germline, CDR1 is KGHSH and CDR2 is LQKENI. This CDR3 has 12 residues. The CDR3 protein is CASSPSGEKLFF. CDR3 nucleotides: TGTGCCAGCTCACCAAGCGGTGAAAAACTGTTTTTT.

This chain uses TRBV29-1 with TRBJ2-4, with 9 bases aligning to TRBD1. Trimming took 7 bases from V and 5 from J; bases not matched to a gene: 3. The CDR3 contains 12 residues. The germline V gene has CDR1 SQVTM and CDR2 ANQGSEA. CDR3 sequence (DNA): TGCAGCGCCCGGGACAGGGAAAACATTCAGTACTTC. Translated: CSARDRENIQYF.

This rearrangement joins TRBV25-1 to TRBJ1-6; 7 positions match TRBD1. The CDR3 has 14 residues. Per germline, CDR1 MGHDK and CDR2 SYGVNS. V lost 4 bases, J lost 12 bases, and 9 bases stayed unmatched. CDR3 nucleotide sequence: TGTGCCAGCAGTGCCCGAGACAGGGTCGGACCCCTCCACTTT. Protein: CASSARDRVGPLHF.

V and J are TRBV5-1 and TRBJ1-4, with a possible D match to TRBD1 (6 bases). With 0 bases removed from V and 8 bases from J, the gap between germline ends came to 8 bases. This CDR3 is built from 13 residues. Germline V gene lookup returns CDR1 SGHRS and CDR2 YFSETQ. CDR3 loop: CASSLAGTEKLFF. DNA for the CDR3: TGCGCCAGCAGCTTGGCTGGGACAGAAAAACTGTTTTTT.